This T cell receptor (beta chain) was sequenced for a study of human T cells and chemical hapten exposure. Study-wide background: Readings were taken at 6 days from patch tests that had applied 0.01% DPC to the upper back. TCR yields differed between samples (mainly from small differences in pooled library volume).

The CDR3 loop spans 15 amino acids. The V gene's germline CDR1 is SEHNR and CDR2 FQNEAQ (reference sequence). V lost 3 bases and J lost 1; bases outside the gene matches: 3. It was the library that attached unique molecular identifiers to individual cDNA molecules. Via MiXCR, TCRdb re-called the RACE reads, giving one row per CDR3 protein. The table records 75,000 to 100,000 distinct CDR3 sequences, about 11% of them present only once. This sample's time point: patch test 1, 2 weeks after DPC sensitization. The sample's treatment: therapeutic diphenylcyclopropenone sensitization with weekly scalp DPC.

Sequencing was performed on whole blood, taken in connection with sensitization to the hapten diphenylcyclopropenone (DPC). The receptor was derived from a man aged 40-49 years with alopecia areata. Some clones in this sample may be carry-over from other donors' samples. The V and J genes are TRBV7-9 and TRBJ2-3, with TRBD2 matching over 8 bases. The CDR3 region is CASSFAGGGTDTQYF. CDR3 DNA sequence: TGTGCCAGCAGCTTCGCGGGAGGAGGCACAGATACGCAGTATTTT.